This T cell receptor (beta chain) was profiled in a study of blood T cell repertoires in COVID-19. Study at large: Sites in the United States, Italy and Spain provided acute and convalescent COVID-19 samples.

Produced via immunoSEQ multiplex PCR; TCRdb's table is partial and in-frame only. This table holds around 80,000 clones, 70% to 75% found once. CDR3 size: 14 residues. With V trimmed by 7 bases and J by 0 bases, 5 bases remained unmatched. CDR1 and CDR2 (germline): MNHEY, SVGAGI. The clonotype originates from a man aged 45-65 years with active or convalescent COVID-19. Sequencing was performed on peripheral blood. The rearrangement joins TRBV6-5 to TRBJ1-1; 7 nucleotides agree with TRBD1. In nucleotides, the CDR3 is TGTGCCAGCACTGGGACAGCCATGAACACTGAAGCTTTCTTT. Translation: CASTGTAMNTEAFF.